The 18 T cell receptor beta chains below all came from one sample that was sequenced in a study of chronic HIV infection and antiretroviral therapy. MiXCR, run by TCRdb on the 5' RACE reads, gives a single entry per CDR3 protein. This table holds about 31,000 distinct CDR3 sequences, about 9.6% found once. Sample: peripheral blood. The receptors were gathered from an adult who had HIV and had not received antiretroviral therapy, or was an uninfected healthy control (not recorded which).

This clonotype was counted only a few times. CDR3 protein: CASSLGERRAFNTEAFF. DNA of the CDR3: TGTGCCAGCAGCTTAGGGGAGCGGAGGGCTTTCAACACTGAAGCTTTCTTT. The chain recombines TRBV11-2 with TRBJ1-1; D unresolved. This CDR3 has 17 amino acids. V lost 1 base and J 2 bases, leaving 17 bases between the germline ends. Germline loops: CDR1 SGHAT, CDR2 FQNNGV.

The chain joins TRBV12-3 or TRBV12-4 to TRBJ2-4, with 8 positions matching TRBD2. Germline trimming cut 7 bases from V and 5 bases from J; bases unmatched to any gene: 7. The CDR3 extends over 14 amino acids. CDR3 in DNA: TGTGCCAGCAAGAAGCGGGAGTTGGAAAACATTCAGTACTTC. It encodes CASKKRELENIQYF.

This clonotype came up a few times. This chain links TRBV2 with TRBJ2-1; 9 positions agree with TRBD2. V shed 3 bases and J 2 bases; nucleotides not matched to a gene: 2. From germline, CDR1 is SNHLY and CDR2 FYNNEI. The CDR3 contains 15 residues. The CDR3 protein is CASSELAGTYNEQFF. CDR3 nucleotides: TGTGCCAGCAGTGAGCTAGCGGGGACCTACAATGAGCAGTTCTTC.

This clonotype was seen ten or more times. The CDR3 bases are TGCAGCGCCCTATTGACAGGGGTTGCAGATACGCAGTATTTT. This sequence encodes CSALLTGVADTQYF. The rearrangement links TRBV29-1 to TRBJ2-3, with 8 nucleotides matching TRBD1. J was trimmed by 4 bases and V by 7 bases; bases with no gene match: 10. Germline V gene lookup returns CDR1 SQVTM and CDR2 ANQGSEA. The CDR3 is made up of 14 amino acids.

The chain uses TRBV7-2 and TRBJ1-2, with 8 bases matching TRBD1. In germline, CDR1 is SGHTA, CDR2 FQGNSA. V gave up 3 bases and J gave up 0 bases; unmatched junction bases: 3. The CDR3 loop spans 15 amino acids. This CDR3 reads CASSLAQGANYGYTF. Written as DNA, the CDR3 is TGTGCCAGCAGCTTGGCACAGGGGGCTAACTATGGCTACACCTTC. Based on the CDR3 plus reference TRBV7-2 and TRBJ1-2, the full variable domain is GAGVSQSPSNKVTEKGKDVELRCDPISGHTALYWYRQSLGQGLEFLIYFQGNSAPDKSGLPSDRFSAERTGGSVSTLTIQRTQQEDSAVYLCASSLAQGANYGYTFGSGTRLTVV.

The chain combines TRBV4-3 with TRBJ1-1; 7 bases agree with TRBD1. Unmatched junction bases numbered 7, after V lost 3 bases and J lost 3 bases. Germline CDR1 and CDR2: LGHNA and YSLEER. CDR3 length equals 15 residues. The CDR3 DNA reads TGCGCCAGCAGCCATATGTACAGGGGTTACACTGAAGCTTTCTTT. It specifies CASSHMYRGYTEAFF.

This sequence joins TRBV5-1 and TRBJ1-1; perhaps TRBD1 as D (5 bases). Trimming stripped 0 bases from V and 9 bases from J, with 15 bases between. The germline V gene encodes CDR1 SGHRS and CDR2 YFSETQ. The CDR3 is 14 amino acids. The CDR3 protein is CASSLVFGAGKAFF. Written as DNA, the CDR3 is TGCGCCAGCAGCTTGGTTTTTGGGGCAGGAAAAGCTTTCTTT.

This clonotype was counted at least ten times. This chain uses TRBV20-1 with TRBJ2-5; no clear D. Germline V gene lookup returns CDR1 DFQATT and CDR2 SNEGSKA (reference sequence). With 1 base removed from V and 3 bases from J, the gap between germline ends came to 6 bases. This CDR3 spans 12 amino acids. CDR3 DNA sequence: TGCAGTGCTAGAGGGGTCGAAGAGACCCAGTACTTC. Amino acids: CSARGVEETQYF.

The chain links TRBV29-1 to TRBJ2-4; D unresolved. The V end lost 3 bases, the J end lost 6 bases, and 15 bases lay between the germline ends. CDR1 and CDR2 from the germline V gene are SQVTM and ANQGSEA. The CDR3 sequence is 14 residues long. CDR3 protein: CSVELGIGGNIQYF. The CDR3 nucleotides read TGCAGCGTTGAGCTAGGGATTGGTGGAAACATTCAGTACTTC.

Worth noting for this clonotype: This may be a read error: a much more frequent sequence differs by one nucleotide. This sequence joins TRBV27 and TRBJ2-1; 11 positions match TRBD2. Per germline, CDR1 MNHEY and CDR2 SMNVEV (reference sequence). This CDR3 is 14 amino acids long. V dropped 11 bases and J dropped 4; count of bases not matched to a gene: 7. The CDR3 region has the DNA TGTGCCGCAGTGACTAGCGGGATATACAATGAGCAGTTCTTC. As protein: CAAVTSGIYNEQFF.

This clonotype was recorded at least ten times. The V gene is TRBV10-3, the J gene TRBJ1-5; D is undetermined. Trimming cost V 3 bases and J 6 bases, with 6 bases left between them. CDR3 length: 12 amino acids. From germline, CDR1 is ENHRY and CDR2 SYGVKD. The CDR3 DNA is TGTGCCATCAGTGATAACTTTCAGCCCCAGCATTTT. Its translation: CAISDNFQPQHF.

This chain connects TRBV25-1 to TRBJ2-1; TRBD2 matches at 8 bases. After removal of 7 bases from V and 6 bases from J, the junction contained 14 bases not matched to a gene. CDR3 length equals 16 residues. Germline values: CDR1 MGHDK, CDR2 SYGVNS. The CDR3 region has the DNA TGTGCCAGCACCGGAATCGGGACTAGGCTAATCAATGAGCAGTTCTTC. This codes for CASTGIGTRLINEQFF.

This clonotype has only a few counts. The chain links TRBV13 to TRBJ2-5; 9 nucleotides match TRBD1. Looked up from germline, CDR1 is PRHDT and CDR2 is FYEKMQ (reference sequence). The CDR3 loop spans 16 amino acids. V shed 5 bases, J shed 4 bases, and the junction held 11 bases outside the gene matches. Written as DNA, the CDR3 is TGTGCCAGCAGCCGCGTACCGGTGACAGGGGGAGAGACCCAGTACTTC. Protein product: CASSRVPVTGGETQYF.

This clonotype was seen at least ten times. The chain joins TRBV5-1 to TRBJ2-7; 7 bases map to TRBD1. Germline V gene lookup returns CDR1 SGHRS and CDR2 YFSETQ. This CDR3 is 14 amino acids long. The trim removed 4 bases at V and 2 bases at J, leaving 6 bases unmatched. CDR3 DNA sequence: TGCGCCAGCAGCCCCGGACAGGCAACCTACGAGCAGTACTTC. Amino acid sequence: CASSPGQATYEQYF.

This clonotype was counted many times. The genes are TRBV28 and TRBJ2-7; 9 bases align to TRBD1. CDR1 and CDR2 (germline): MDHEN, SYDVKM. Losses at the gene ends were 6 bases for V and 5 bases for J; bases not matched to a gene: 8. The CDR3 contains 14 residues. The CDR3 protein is CASRGQGILHEQYF. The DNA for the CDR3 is TGTGCCAGCAGGGGACAGGGCATCCTCCACGAGCAGTACTTC.

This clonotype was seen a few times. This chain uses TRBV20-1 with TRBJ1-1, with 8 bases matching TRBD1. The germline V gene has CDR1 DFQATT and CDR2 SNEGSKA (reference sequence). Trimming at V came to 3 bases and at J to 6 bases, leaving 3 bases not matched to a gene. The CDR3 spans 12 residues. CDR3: CSASGQGAEAFF. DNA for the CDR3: TGCAGTGCTAGTGGACAGGGCGCTGAAGCTTTCTTT.

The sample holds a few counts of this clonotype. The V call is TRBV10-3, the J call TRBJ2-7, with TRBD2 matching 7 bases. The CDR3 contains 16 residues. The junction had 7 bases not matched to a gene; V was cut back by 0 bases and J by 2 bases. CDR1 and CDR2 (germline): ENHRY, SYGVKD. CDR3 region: CAISESTLAGAYEQYF. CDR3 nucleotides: TGTGCCATCAGTGAGTCGACTCTGGCGGGGGCCTACGAGCAGTACTTC.

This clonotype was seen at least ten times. The CDR3 here is CASGTGDFSPLHF. For the CDR3, the DNA is TGTGCCAGTGGGACAGGCGACTTTTCACCCCTCCACTTT. The chain is built from TRBV27 and TRBJ1-6; the match to TRBD1 covers 8 bases. CDR3 size: 13 residues. The V gene's germline CDR1 is MNHEY and CDR2 SMNVEV (reference sequence). Trimming took 9 bases from V and 9 from J; bases not matched to a gene: 7.